Listed here are 30 T cell receptor beta chains from one sample, sequenced in a study of vaccination and CD4 T cells after COVID-19. These receptors are not linked to any known antigen. Cultured CD4+ T cell DNA was sequenced using the Oncomine TCR Beta short-read assay. MiXCR was run by TCRdb on the PCR reads, yielding one entry per CDR3 protein. The table lists approximately 16,000 distinct CDR3 sequences, less than 45% of them singletons, with roughly 20% in the top ten. The sample's treatment: roughly 11-day PBMC culture with coronavirus spike peptide pools or control peptides (ViraFEST assay). Sequenced here: CD4+ T cells from blood, cultured in vitro, sampled before SARS-CoV-2 vaccination. Receptors were obtained from a human donor who received a COVID-19 vaccine.

The chain recombines TRBV19 with TRBJ1-2; 7 bases are shared with TRBD1. From germline, CDR1 is LNHDA and CDR2 SQIVND (reference sequence). Trimming cost V 6 bases and J 7 bases; bases outside gene matches: 8. This CDR3 is 13 amino acids long. CDR3 protein: CASSPRGRSGYTF. The CDR3 DNA is TGTGCCAGTAGCCCGAGGGGGCGAAGTGGCTACACCTTC.

This clonotype was counted once. As DNA, the CDR3 is TGTGCCAGCAGCCCCCGACAGGGAAGGGGAAATCAGCCCCAGCATTTT. Translated: CASSPRQGRGNQPQHF. The V gene is TRBV28, the J gene TRBJ1-5; 7 bases agree with TRBD1. The CDR3 loop spans 16 amino acids. Per the germline V gene, CDR1 is MDHEN and CDR2 is SYDVKM. V lost 6 bases to trimming and J lost 4 bases; unmatched junction nucleotides: 12.

The gene calls are TRBV21-1 and TRBJ1-1. TRBV21-1 is a pseudogene. The CDR3 contains 13 residues. The CDR3 protein is CASSPTKNTEAFF. CDR3 coding DNA: TGTGCCAGCAGCCCCACAAAGAACACTGAAGCTTTCTTT.

The chain has TRBV20-1 and TRBJ2-7; D might be TRBD1 (5 bases). This CDR3 region has 14 residues. The germline V gene has CDR1 DFQATT and CDR2 SNEGSKA (reference sequence). The V end lost 2 bases, the J end lost 3 bases, and 14 bases lay between the germline ends. In DNA form, the CDR3 reads TGCAGTGCTAGACCGGCAGGGAAGGGCTACGAGCAGTACTTC. Translation: CSARPAGKGYEQYF.

V usage is TRBV12-3 or TRBV12-4 and J usage is TRBJ2-1; D is unresolved. This CDR3 has 13 amino acids. Trimming cost V 0 bases and J 8 bases, with 8 bases left between them. CDR3 nucleotide sequence: TGTGCCAGCAGTTTAGCGGTAAGGGATGAGCAGTTCTTC. This gives the protein CASSLAVRDEQFF.

A few counts support this clonotype. V is TRBV6-1 and J is TRBJ1-2, with TRBD1 matching over 8 bases. CDR1 and CDR2 from the germline V gene are MNHNS and SASEGT. The CDR3 has 13 amino acids. V gave up 10 bases and J gave up 8 bases; unmatched junction bases: 12. In nucleotides, the CDR3 is TGTGCCACGGTCGGTCCGGGGACAGGAGGCTACACCTTC. Translating gives CATVGPGTGGYTF.

In this sample, this clonotype turned up a few times. Here the CDR3 DNA reads TGTGCCAGCAGCTTAGCTTTAGGGGCCGGGGAGCTGTTTTTT. The encoded protein is CASSLALGAGELFF. The chain employs TRBV7-2 and TRBJ2-2, with D tentatively TRBD1 (5 bases). Germline lookup yields CDR1 SGHTA and CDR2 FQGNSA. V was pared by 0 bases and J by 6 bases, with 8 bases between. CDR3 length: 14 amino acids.

This clonotype was detected only a few times. The chain has TRBV20-1 and TRBJ2-2, with TRBD1 matching 10 bases. V gave up 4 bases and J gave up 7 bases; unmatched junction bases: 15. The CDR3 totals 17 residues. Germline V gives CDR1 DFQATT, CDR2 SNEGSKA (reference sequence). DNA for the CDR3: TGCAGTGCTATTGACCGGGACAGGGGCGGTATTGGCGGGGAGCTGTTTTTT. Protein sequence: CSAIDRDRGGIGGELFF.

This chain links TRBV14 with TRBJ2-1; the match to TRBD2 covers 13 bases. V lost 4 bases, J lost 14 bases, and 11 bases stayed unmatched. The germline V gene has CDR1 SGHDN and CDR2 FVKESK. The CDR3 has 15 residues. In nucleotides, the CDR3 is TGTGCCAGCAGCCTAACCCGGACTAGCGGGGGCTTGAAGTTCTTC. As protein: CASSLTRTSGGLKFF.

This clonotype turned up a few times. V gene TRBV5-6 combines with J gene TRBJ2-5, with D possibly TRBD1 on 5 matching bases. The length of the CDR3 is 14 residues. Germline-derived CDR1 and CDR2 are SGHDT and YYEEEE. The V gene lost 0 bases and the J gene lost 1 base, with 7 bases spanning the gap. For the CDR3, the DNA is TGTGCCAGCAGCTTGGACAGGTTCCAAGAGACCCAGTACTTC. It specifies CASSLDRFQETQYF. The variable domain in full, completed from reference TRBV5-6 and TRBJ2-5, reads DAGVTQSPTHLIKTRGQQVTLRCSPKSGHDTVSWYQQALGQGPQFIFQYYEEEERQRGNFPDRFSGHQFPNYSSELNVNALLLGDSALYLCASSLDRFQETQYFGPGTRLLVL.

The chain links TRBV30 to TRBJ2-5; D possibly matches TRBD1 or TRBD2 (5 bases each). This CDR3 contains 13 residues. CDR1 GTSNPN and CDR2 SVGIG come from the germline V gene (reference sequence). V lost 0 bases and J 7 bases, leaving 12 bases between the germline ends. CDR3 residues: CAWSVSRDGTQYF. The CDR3 DNA reads as TGTGCCTGGAGTGTATCCCGGGACGGGACCCAGTACTTC.

The V gene is TRBV7-3, the J gene TRBJ2-5, with 14 bases identical to TRBD2. The junction had 9 bases not matched to a gene; V was cut back by 5 bases and J by 4 bases. CDR3 length: 17 residues. The germline CDR1 and CDR2 sequences are SGHTA and FQGTGA. The CDR3 DNA reads as TGTGCCAGCAGCCCCGGACTAGCGGGGGGCACAGGAGAGACCCAGTACTTC. This gives the protein CASSPGLAGGTGETQYF. Variable domain in full (rest from reference TRBV7-3 and TRBJ2-5): GAGVSQTPSNKVTEKGKYVELRCDPISGHTALYWYRQSLGQGPEFLIYFQGTGAADDSGLPNDRFFAVRPEGSVSTLKIQRTERGDSAVYLCASSPGLAGGTGETQYFGPGTRLLVL.

This clonotype was seen more than once but under ten times. The rearrangement uses TRBV7-2 and TRBJ2-7; D gene uncertain. V lost 1 base to trimming and J lost 3 bases, with 13 bases between them. Germline CDR1 SGHTA, CDR2 FQGNSA. The CDR3 consists of 15 residues. CDR3 nucleotides: TGTGCCAGCAGCTTAGTTTCCGGATCACTCTACGAGCAGTACTTC. Its protein is CASSLVSGSLYEQYF.

The table lists this clonotype with a few counts. Here the CDR3 reads CATSGGEYGYTF. The CDR3 coding sequence is TGTGCCACCAGTGGAGGGGAGTATGGCTACACCTTC. The V gene is TRBV24-1, the J gene TRBJ1-2; tentatively, D is TRBD1 (5 bases). V dropped 5 bases and J dropped 5 bases, with 8 bases sitting between them. This CDR3 region has 12 residues. The germline CDR1 and CDR2 sequences are KGHDR and SFDVKD.

The chain has TRBV5-6 and TRBJ2-5; TRBD2 might be the D (5 bases). The CDR3 runs 15 residues. CDR1 and CDR2 from the germline V gene are SGHDT and YYEEEE. V was cut by 0 bases and J by 2 bases, with 11 bases left in between. The CDR3 sequence is CASSLGGLAQETQYF. Here the CDR3 DNA reads TGTGCCAGCAGCTTGGGGGGTCTAGCTCAAGAGACCCAGTACTTC.

This rearrangement joins TRBV10-1 to TRBJ2-3, with TRBD2 matching over 9 bases. Germline values: CDR1 WNHNN, CDR2 SYGVQD (reference sequence). J lost 5 bases, V lost 5 bases, and 14 bases had no gene match. The CDR3 covers 17 residues. Written as DNA, the CDR3 is TGCGCCAGCAGTCGGGGCACCAGCGGGGGGAACCAAGATACGCAGTATTTT. Translation gives CASSRGTSGGNQDTQYF.

In its sample, this clonotype was seen once. The genes are TRBV7-9 and TRBJ2-4; D uncertain. The V gene's germline CDR1 is SEHNR and CDR2 FQNEAQ (reference sequence). V was clipped by 5 bases and J by 6 bases, with 5 bases between them. This CDR3 has 11 amino acids. CDR3 sequence (DNA): TGTGCCAGCAGCGCGAGAAACATTCAGTACTTC. It translates to CASSARNIQYF.

The chain couples TRBV6-1 to TRBJ1-2; D remains ambiguous. Germline CDR1 and CDR2: MNHNS and SASEGT. CDR3 length: 17 amino acids. Trimming removed 4 bases at V and 4 bases at J, with 22 bases between. As DNA, the CDR3 is TGTGCCAGCAGTGCGACGGGAGGGCGGGTTGTTGGCTATGGCTACACCTTC. This translates into CASSATGGRVVGYGYTF.

This clonotype showed up just a few times. The chain has TRBV30 and TRBJ1-1; maybe TRBD1 (5 bases). Per the germline V gene, CDR1 is GTSNPN and CDR2 is SVGIG (reference sequence). The CDR3 covers 13 residues. V was cut by 0 bases and J by 5 bases, with 10 bases left in between. CDR3 in amino acids: CAWSVRGGTEAFF. In DNA, the CDR3 is TGTGCCTGGAGTGTTAGGGGAGGGACTGAAGCTTTCTTT.

V usage is TRBV6-2 or TRBV6-3 and J usage is TRBJ1-5, with D unresolved. This CDR3 spans 14 amino acids. CDR1 and CDR2 (germline): MNHEY, SVGEGT. V was cut by 2 bases and J by 3 bases, with 8 bases left in between. The DNA for the CDR3 is TGTGCCAGCAGTTACGAGAGAATCAATCAGCCCCAGCATTTT. Translation: CASSYERINQPQHF.

The sample holds a few counts of this clonotype. The chain couples TRBV2 to TRBJ2-7; the D gene is possibly TRBD1 (8 bases). Trimming stripped 4 bases from V and 7 bases from J, with 17 bases between. This CDR3 is 14 amino acids long. Germline CDR1 reads SNHLY; CDR2 reads FYNNEI. CDR3 protein: CASSGYNRGGEQYF. The CDR3 region has the DNA TGTGCCAGCAGTGGCTATAACAGGGGGGGGGAGCAGTACTTC.

About this clonotype itself: Mismatch with germline at one junction end may stem from a read error. This chain links TRBV10-3 with TRBJ1-4, with D tentatively TRBD1 (6 bases). Germline V lookup: CDR1 ENHRY, CDR2 SYGVKD. The CDR3 is made up of 13 amino acids. The CDR3 spells CAIHRDPNERLFF. In nucleotides, the CDR3 is TGTGCCATTCACAGGGACCCTAATGAAAGACTGTTTTTT.

Only a few counts were recorded for this clonotype. The V and J genes are TRBV24-1 and TRBJ2-5; tentative D call: TRBD1 (5 bases). Germline V lookup: CDR1 KGHDR, CDR2 SFDVKD. The germline V and J ends were trimmed by 5 bases and 7 bases, with 10 bases remaining between them. The CDR3 is 12 amino acids. CDR3 amino acids: CATSAGSGTQYF. CDR3 in DNA: TGTGCCACCAGTGCAGGGTCCGGGACCCAGTACTTC.

The rearrangement uses TRBV6-4 and TRBJ2-3; D unclear. CDR3 length: 13 residues. CDR1 is MRHNA and CDR2 is SNTAGT in the germline V gene. Trimming took 3 bases from V and 7 from J, leaving 11 bases between them. The CDR3: CASSDLRSNTQYF. CDR3 sequence (DNA): TGTGCCAGCAGTGATTTGCGGAGTAATACGCAGTATTTT.

This sequence joins TRBV20-1 and TRBJ2-4; TRBD1 is a possible D gene (5 bases). This CDR3 has 16 amino acids. V was trimmed by 4 bases and J by 1 base, leaving 17 bases between them. Germline CDR1 reads DFQATT; CDR2 reads SNEGSKA (reference sequence). For the CDR3, the DNA is TGCAGTGCTACTAGACAGCTCCTAGAGGCCAAAAACATTCAGTACTTC. Protein sequence: CSATRQLLEAKNIQYF.

V gene TRBV19 combines with J gene TRBJ1-6; unclear D gene. Between the trimmed V and J ends, which lost 0 bases and 2 bases, there was a span of 11 bases. The germline V gene encodes CDR1 LNHDA and CDR2 SQIVND (reference sequence). The CDR3 extends over 17 amino acids. CDR3 in amino acids: CASSIDGGRAYNSPLHF. CDR3 nucleotide sequence: TGTGCCAGTAGTATAGATGGCGGCCGGGCCTATAATTCACCCCTCCACTTT.

In this sample, this clonotype turned up a few times. V is TRBV24-1 and J is TRBJ2-5; D is perhaps TRBD2 (6 bases). There are 14 residues in the CDR3. V lost 4 bases and J 4 bases, leaving 12 bases between the germline ends. In germline, CDR1 is KGHDR, CDR2 SFDVKD. DNA for the CDR3: TGTGCCACCAGTGACCCGGGACTGGGAGAGACCCAGTACTTC. It yields the protein CATSDPGLGETQYF.

This chain uses TRBV25-1 with TRBJ2-6; D remains unclear. The CDR3 is 17 amino acids. Germline V gene sequence: CDR1 MGHDK, CDR2 SYGVNS. Trimming shortened V by 5 bases and J by 0 bases, and 14 bases separated the two germline ends. CDR3 bases: TGTGCCAGCAGTCACTCGGACGGAAGCTCTGGGGCCAACGTCCTGACTTTC. It specifies CASSHSDGSSGANVLTF.

This rearrangement joins TRBV6-1 to TRBJ1-5, with a tentative D call TRBD1 (5 bases). Per the germline V gene, CDR1 is MNHNS and CDR2 is SASEGT. This CDR3 has 14 amino acids. V was trimmed by 4 bases and J by 4 bases, leaving 11 bases between them. The CDR3 DNA follows: TGTGCCAGCAGTGGGCAGGGTTCAAATCAGCCCCAGCATTTT. Translation: CASSGQGSNQPQHF.

This chain joins TRBV5-5 and TRBJ1-5; D may be TRBD1 (5 bases). With 0 bases removed from V and 6 bases from J, the gap between germline ends came to 13 bases. This CDR3 is 15 amino acids long. CDR1 is SGHKS, CDR2 YYEKEE, per germline (reference sequence). The CDR3 is CASSLAPGGSQPQHF. In nucleotides, the CDR3 is TGTGCCAGCAGCTTGGCCCCCGGGGGTTCTCAGCCCCAGCATTTT.